This T cell receptor beta chain was found in a study of T cell responses to AZD1222 COVID-19 vaccine. The repertoire was sequenced with immunoSEQ multiplex PCR; TCRdb's copy has only in-frame clones and lacks some. The table includes approximately 79,000 clones, around 82% detected once. Concerning this clone itself: Its antigen is currently unknown.

The CDR3 runs to 16 residues. Germline assignment: CDR1 SGHTA and CDR2 FQGNSA. Germline trimming cut 5 bases from V and 2 bases from J; bases unmatched to any gene: 3. Study results and caveats: Baseline serostatus was positive in only six AZD1222 recipients.

The starting material was peripheral blood, obtained 28 days after the second AZD1222 dose. This receptor was identified in an adult who received the AZD1222 COVID-19 vaccine. The chain links TRBV7-2 to TRBJ2-1; 13 bases line up with TRBD2. The CDR3 coding sequence is TGTGCCAGCAGCCCACTAGCGGGAGGGCCCTACAATGAGCAGTTCTTC. Translated: CASSPLAGGPYNEQFF. Looking up the rest from reference TRBV7-2 and TRBJ2-1 gives the full variable domain: GAGVSQSPSNKVTEKGKDVELRCDPISGHTALYWYRQSLGQGLEFLIYFQGNSAPDKSGLPSDRFSAERTGGSVSTLTIQRTQQEDSAVYLCASSPLAGGPYNEQFFGPGTRLTVL.